Listed here is a single T cell receptor (beta chain). The CDR3 consists of 15 residues. Germline values: CDR1 LGHDT, CDR2 YNNKEL (reference sequence). V lost 1 base and J lost 2, with 11 bases in between. The record originates from a study of blood T cell repertoires in COVID-19. Whole-study context: Some COVID-19 samples were acute and others convalescent; all came from the United States, Italy and Spain.

The authors' processing: Amplification from reference gene primers served as the basis for estimated nucleated cell counts. Here immunoSEQ multiplex PCR was the method, and the copy in TCRdb shows in-frame clones only, minus some. Clone size and V and J calls were adopted from that table, with D and trimming inferred from the DNA. The sample has approximately 90,000 clones, approximately 86% seen once. The chain recombines TRBV3-1 (or the pseudogene TRBV3-2) with TRBJ1-2; D uncertain. Sequencing was performed on peripheral blood. The TCR was taken from a woman at least 80 years old with acute or convalescent COVID-19. The CDR3 here is CASSQGRPENYGYTF. The CDR3 bases are TGTGCCAGCAGCCAAGGTCGTCCCGAGAACTATGGCTACACCTTC.